The 15 T cell receptor beta chains below all came from one sample that was sequenced in a study of monozygotic twins with inflammatory bowel disease. TCRdb reprocessed the 5' RACE reads and keeps a single row for each CDR3 protein, giving no DNA. The sample's table shows about 300,000 distinct CDR3 sequences. The sample consisted of blood. The receptors come from a human donor with ulcerative colitis or Crohn's disease, or a healthy co-twin of an affected twin (not recorded which).

This chain connects TRBV5-6 to TRBJ2-7. In germline, CDR1 is SGHDT, CDR2 YYEEEE. The CDR3 has 13 amino acids. CDR3 residues: CASSSGGFYGQYF.

The chain combines TRBV5-5 with TRBJ2-3; TCRdb reports TRBD2, a call that lacks DNA to check it against. The CDR3 length is 14 residues. Germline loops: CDR1 SGHKS, CDR2 YYEKEE (reference sequence). The CDR3 sequence is CASTGLAGEYTQYF.

This chain connects TRBV6-1 to TRBJ1-1. Germline V gene sequence: CDR1 MNHNS, CDR2 SASEGT. The CDR3 consists of 17 residues. The CDR3 region is CATRKQSAGGLNTEAFF.

This chain connects TRBV4-3 to TRBJ2-3; without DNA, the TCRdb call of TRBD2 cannot be checked. Germline CDR1 LGHNA, CDR2 YSLEER. This CDR3 is 16 amino acids long. This CDR3 is CASSQSLAMVTDTQYF.

This rearrangement joins TRBV4-2 to TRBJ1-2. The CDR3 extends over 15 amino acids. CDR1 is LGHNA, CDR2 YNFKEQ, per germline. This CDR3 reads CASSQVNFGIDGYTF.

V gene TRBV2 combines with J gene TRBJ1-2; the D call from TCRdb, TRBD1, cannot be confirmed without DNA. Germline values: CDR1 SNHLY, CDR2 FYNNEI. This CDR3 contains 14 residues. CDR3 amino acids: CASSEQGASYGYTF.

The genes are TRBV28 and TRBJ2-6; the TCRdb D gene call, TRBD1, has no DNA to confirm it. The CDR3 is made up of 16 amino acids. Germline V CDR1 and CDR2: MDHEN, SYDVKM. This CDR3 reads CASSSNRGSGANVLTF.

The CDR3: CASSQVTGLNYGYTF. The chain has TRBV4-3 and TRBJ1-2; as DNA is missing, the TRBD1 call by TCRdb cannot be tested. The germline gives CDR1 LGHNA, CDR2 YSLEER. The CDR3 has 15 residues.

The J gene is TRBJ2-1, the V gene TRBV7-9; TCRdb lists TRBD2, though no DNA is available to test this call. CDR3 length: 12 amino acids. Germline V gene sequence: CDR1 SEHNR, CDR2 FQNEAQ (reference sequence). The CDR3 is CASSTSGGEQFF.

The rearrangement joins TRBV12-3 or TRBV12-4 to TRBJ1-4. This CDR3 spans 14 amino acids. This CDR3 is CASRLGTTYEKLFF.

The chain carries TRBV7-2 and TRBJ2-5. The CDR3 loop spans 14 amino acids. The germline gives CDR1 SGHTA, CDR2 FQGNSA. CDR3 loop: CASSDPGYQETQYF.

The rearrangement joins TRBV30 to TRBJ2-5; there is no DNA to check the TCRdb D call of TRBD1. Germline CDR1 is GTSNPN and CDR2 is SVGIG (reference sequence). This CDR3 is built from 13 residues. The CDR3: CAWNPDRLKTQYF.

The CDR3 sequence is CASSPDRTRGGAFF. The V and J genes are TRBV7-2 and TRBJ1-1; the D gene TCRdb calls, TRBD1, cannot be checked with no DNA. The germline CDR1 and CDR2 sequences are SGHTA and FQGNSA. This CDR3 spans 14 amino acids. Full variable domain (outside the CDR3, taken from reference TRBV7-2 and TRBJ1-1): GAGVSQSPSNKVTEKGKDVELRCDPISGHTALYWYRQSLGQGLEFLIYFQGNSAPDKSGLPSDRFSAERTGGSVSTLTIQRTQQEDSAVYLCASSPDRTRGGAFFGQGTRLTVV.

The chain combines TRBV12-3 or TRBV12-4 with TRBJ1-1. The CDR3 sequence is 14 residues long. The CDR3 loop reads CASSSSDKNTEAFF.

The chain has TRBV7-9 and TRBJ1-1. CDR1 and CDR2 from the germline V gene are SEHNR and FQNEAQ (reference sequence). The CDR3 is made up of 12 amino acids. The CDR3 is CASSLESTEAFF.